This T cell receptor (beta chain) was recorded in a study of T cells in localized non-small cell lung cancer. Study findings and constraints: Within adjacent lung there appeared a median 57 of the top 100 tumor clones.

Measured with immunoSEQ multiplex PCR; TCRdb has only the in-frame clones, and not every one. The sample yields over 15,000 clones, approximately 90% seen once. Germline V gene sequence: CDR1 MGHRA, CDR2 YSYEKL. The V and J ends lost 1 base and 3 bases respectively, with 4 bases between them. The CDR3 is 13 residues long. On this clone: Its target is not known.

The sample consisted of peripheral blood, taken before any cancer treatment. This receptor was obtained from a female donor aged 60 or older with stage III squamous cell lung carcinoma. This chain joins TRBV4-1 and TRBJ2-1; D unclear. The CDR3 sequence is CASSQVSYNEQFF. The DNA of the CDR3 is TGCGCCAGCAGCCAAGTTAGCTACAATGAGCAGTTCTTC.